One sample yielded the 10 T cell receptor beta chains listed below, sequenced in a study of T cells in women clearing cervical HPV infection. TCRdb keeps only in-frame clones here, not all; method: immunoSEQ multiplex PCR. With some 33,000 clones in the sample, the ten largest clones hold 7.8%. Sequencing was performed on blood buffy coat. The receptors here all came from a woman between 18 and 70 years old with a cervical HPV16 infection that either progressed to CIN3+ or cleared (not recorded which).

Note on this clone: The read comes to an end 3 residues before the CDR3 does, leaving the germline J gene to fill in the end. V gene TRBV20-1 combines with J gene TRBJ1-3, with D perhaps TRBD1 (6 bases). CDR3 size: 16 residues. V lost 0 bases and J lost 0, with 12 bases in between. The germline CDR1 and CDR2 sequences are DFQATT and SNEGSKA (reference sequence). The CDR3 bases that were read are TGCAGTGCTAGAGATTTGACAGGCTTCTCTGGAAACACC. This encodes CSARDLTGFSGNT. The CDR3 as a whole reads CSARDLTGFSGNTIYF.

The covered CDR3 bases are TGTGCCAGCAGCTTGGCGGTGGCTAGCGCTAACTACGAG. Its protein is CASSLAVASANYE. The full CDR3 sequence reads CASSLAVASANYEQYF. The genes are TRBV5-4 and TRBJ2-7; D perhaps matches TRBD2 (6 bases). The CDR3 goes on 3 residues after the read ends, and that part is filled in from the germline J gene. The CDR3 is 16 residues long. The germline V gene has CDR1 SGHNT and CDR2 YYREEE (reference sequence). Trimming stripped 0 bases from V and 3 bases from J, with 16 bases between. Drawing the rest from reference TRBV5-4 and TRBJ2-7, the complete variable domain is ETGVTQSPTHLIKTRGQQVTLRCSSQSGHNTVSWYQQALGQGPQFIFQYYREEENGRGNFPPRFSGLQFPNYSSELNVNALELDDSALYLCASSLAVASANYEQYFGPGTRLTVT.

As for this clone: Coverage ceases 3 residues before the CDR3 finishes, and the germline J gene fills in the end. This rearrangement joins TRBV7-2 to TRBJ2-2, with 10 bases matching TRBD1. Per germline, CDR1 SGHTA and CDR2 FQGNSA. J was trimmed by 1 base and V by 5 bases; bases with no gene match: 1. The CDR3 has 15 residues. The CDR3 sequence is CASSRDRGNTGELFF. The part of the CDR3 DNA that was read is TGTGCCAGCAGCCGGGACAGGGGGAACACCGGGGAG.

A word on this clone: The read halts 3 residues ahead of the CDR3 end, with the missing end drawn from the germline J gene. V and J are TRBV6-1 and TRBJ1-1; D is unclear. Germline V gene data show CDR1 as MNHNS and CDR2 as SASEGT. V was trimmed by 1 base and J by 4 bases, leaving 13 bases between them. CDR3 length: 15 amino acids. The CDR3 sequence: CASSEDNSPGTEAFF. Partial CDR3 DNA: TGTGCCAGCAGTGAAGACAACTCCCCAGGCACTGAA.

For this clone: Coverage ceases 3 residues before the CDR3 finishes, and the germline J gene fills in the end. The chain combines TRBV2 with TRBJ2-2; 10 nucleotides match TRBD1. CDR1 SNHLY and CDR2 FYNNEI come from the germline V gene. The CDR3 has 15 amino acids. CDR3 sequence reads: CASSPAIGTGEKLFF. The covered CDR3 bases are TGTGCCAGCAGTCCTGCGATTGGGACAGGGGAAAAG. The whole variable domain, filled in from reference TRBV2 and TRBJ2-2, reads EPEVTQTPSHQVTQMGQEVILRCVPISNHLYFYWYRQILGQKVEFLVSFYNNEISEKSEIFDDQFSVERPDGSNFTLKIRSTKLEDSAMYFCASSPAIGTGEKLFFGEGSRLTVL.

As regards this clone: From the germline J gene comes the end of the CDR3, since the read stops 3 residues before it. The chain is built from TRBV29-1 and TRBJ1-2, with 8 positions matching TRBD1. The V and J ends lost 5 bases and 5 bases, in that order; junction bases with no gene match: 13. Germline V gene lookup returns CDR1 SQVTM and CDR2 ANQGSEA. This CDR3 has 15 residues. The CDR3 protein is CSVSGQEEALYGYTF. The sequenced CDR3 bases are TGCAGCGTTTCGGGACAGGAAGAGGCACTGTATGGC.

Concerning this clone: The sequence runs out 3 residues before the end of the CDR3; the remainder is reconstructed from the germline J gene. J is TRBJ2-7 and V is TRBV19; 7 bases agree with TRBD2. This CDR3 has 17 amino acids. Germline assignment: CDR1 LNHDA and CDR2 SQIVND (reference sequence). The V segment lost 1 base and the J segment 3 bases; nucleotides outside the gene matches: 12. The sequenced CDR3 bases are TGTGCCAGTAGTATAGGCCCGTGGGCGGGAGAAAGCTACGAG. Translating it yields CASSIGPWAGESYE. The full CDR3 sequence reads CASSIGPWAGESYEQYF. The variable domain in full, completed from reference TRBV19 and TRBJ2-7, reads DGGITQSPKYLFRKEGQNVTLSCEQNLNHDAMYWYRQDPGQGLRLIYYSQIVNDFQKGDIAEGYSVSREKKESFPLTVTSAQKNPTAFYLCASSIGPWAGESYEQYFGPGTRLTVT.

Considering frequency, this clone is medium-sized. CDR3 bases read: TGCAGTGCTAGAGGTGGGGTGGCAGGGAGCGAAAAA. Its protein product is CSARGGVAGSEK. The CDR3 as a whole reads CSARGGVAGSEKLFF. The V and J genes are TRBV20-1 and TRBJ1-4, with a weak D call TRBD1 (5 bases). The missing CDR3 end, 3 residues past where the read stops, is filled in from the germline J gene. There are 15 residues in the CDR3. From germline, CDR1 is DFQATT and CDR2 SNEGSKA (reference sequence). V lost 1 base and J lost 8, with 17 bases in between.

Worth noting for this clone: The read comes to an end 3 residues before the CDR3 does, leaving the germline J gene to fill in the end. The chain carries TRBV7-4 and TRBJ2-1; the D gene is possibly TRBD2 (6 bases). Germline loops: CDR1 SGHVT, CDR2 SQSDAQ. The length of the CDR3 is 16 residues. V lost 2 bases and J lost 5, with 16 bases in between. Here the CDR3 reads CASSLLSWDCNNEQFF. The CDR3 bases that were read are TGTGCCAGCAGCTTACTTTCTTGGGACTGCAACAATGAG.

In the case of this clone: Sequencing ends 3 residues short of the CDR3 end; the germline J gene provides the rest. The rearrangement joins TRBV13 to TRBJ2-1, with TRBD2 matching 7 bases. CDR3 length: 18 amino acids. After removal of 7 bases from V and 1 base from J, the junction contained 16 bases not matched to a gene. Germline CDR1 PRHDT, CDR2 FYEKMQ (reference sequence). Incomplete CDR3 DNA: TGTGCCAGCACCCCAGCGGGATTAGGAGTTCAGTCCTACAATGAG. This gives the protein CASTPAGLGVQSYNE. The CDR3 in its entirety is CASTPAGLGVQSYNEQFF.